These 9 T cell receptor beta chains share one sample of origin, sequenced in a study of blood T cell repertoires in COVID-19 (dated by TCRdb to the early 2020s). Library preparation used the immunoSEQ multiplex PCR assay. TCRdb mirrors the immuneACCESS table, restricted to in-frame sequences. Some clones are absent from its copies; in checked studies, under half trace to an unresolved V gene, and the reason for the others is unknown. The sample includes 150,000 to 200,000 clones, with approximately 80% observed a single time. The biggest ten clones account for around 5.2% of the sample. Sample: PBMCs or T cells enriched from blood (not recorded which). The receptor set was obtained from a woman aged 55-75 years with acute COVID-19.

This chain connects TRBV7-9 to TRBJ1-3, with no clear D. CDR3 size: 17 residues. Deletions cut 5 bases from V and 0 bases from J, with 17 bases between. Per the germline V gene, CDR1 is SEHNR and CDR2 is FQNEAQ (reference sequence). CDR3 sequence reads: CASSPPWVGSSGNTIYF. Written as DNA, the CDR3 is TGTGCCAGCAGCCCGCCCTGGGTGGGCAGCTCTGGAAACACCATATATTTT.

The genes are TRBV9 and TRBJ1-2, with 8 bases lining up with TRBD1. Germline V gives CDR1 SGDLS, CDR2 YYNGEE. The CDR3 length is 13 residues. The ends lost 7 bases at V and 6 bases at J; junction bases unmatched: 8. The CDR3 loop reads CASGLQGAHGYTF. CDR3 coding DNA: TGTGCCAGCGGACTGCAGGGGGCGCATGGCTACACCTTC.

This chain joins TRBV7-9 and TRBJ2-1; D is ambiguous. V lost 5 bases and J 7 bases, leaving 18 bases between the germline ends. The germline V gene encodes CDR1 SEHNR and CDR2 FQNEAQ (reference sequence). The length of the CDR3 is 15 residues. The CDR3 sequence is CASSPYYPALNEQFF. The CDR3 region has the DNA TGTGCCAGCAGCCCCTACTATCCTGCCTTAAATGAGCAGTTCTTC.

The gene calls are TRBV11-2 and TRBJ2-7, with D possibly TRBD2 on 5 matching bases. Looked up from germline, CDR1 is SGHAT and CDR2 is FQNNGV. This CDR3 is built from 18 residues. Trimming shortened V by 1 base and J by 3 bases, and 22 bases separated the two germline ends. This chain's CDR3 is CASSLGGVLRARDYEQYF. DNA for the CDR3: TGTGCCAGCAGCTTAGGGGGAGTACTACGAGCAAGGGACTACGAGCAGTACTTC.

The gene calls are TRBV4-3 and TRBJ1-6, with D tentatively TRBD1 (5 bases). With 1 base removed from V and 8 bases from J, the gap between germline ends came to 12 bases. Germline assignment: CDR1 LGHNA and CDR2 YSLEER. The CDR3 length is 15 residues. The CDR3 is CASSQGGRVDSPLHF. The CDR3, as DNA: TGCGCCAGCAGCCAAGGTGGCAGGGTTGATTCACCCCTCCACTTT.

The CDR3 DNA reads as TGTGCCACCAGTGATCCGGGACTAGCGGGAGCCAGCTCCTACAATGAGCAGTTCTTC. Translation gives CATSDPGLAGASSYNEQFF. The chain has TRBV24-1 and TRBJ2-1; TRBD2 matches at 14 bases. The J segment lost 0 bases and the V segment lost 3 bases, leaving 6 bases of the junction unmatched. This CDR3 is built from 19 residues. Germline lookup yields CDR1 KGHDR and CDR2 SFDVKD.

The chain employs TRBV7-6 and TRBJ2-7; 11 positions match TRBD2. The length of the CDR3 is 15 residues. Germline V CDR1 and CDR2: SGHVS, FNYEAQ. V lost 4 bases to trimming and J lost 3 bases; unmatched junction nucleotides: 5. CDR3: CASSSGTSGDYEQYF. CDR3 in DNA: TGTGCCAGCAGCTCCGGGACTAGCGGAGACTACGAGCAGTACTTC.

This rearrangement joins TRBV24-1 to TRBJ2-5; perhaps TRBD2 as D (6 bases). The germline gives CDR1 KGHDR, CDR2 SFDVKD. The CDR3 has 14 residues. Trimming left V 3 bases short and J 5 bases short, with 12 bases between. This CDR3 is CATSDRRDRETQYF. CDR3 nucleotide sequence: TGTGCCACCAGTGATAGGCGGGACCGGGAGACCCAGTACTTC.

The chain uses TRBV7-8 and TRBJ1-2; 7 bases agree with TRBD1. This CDR3 is built from 18 residues. The J segment lost 4 bases and the V segment lost 5 bases, leaving 19 bases of the junction unmatched. In germline, CDR1 is SGHVS, CDR2 FQNEAQ. The CDR3 DNA is TGTGCCAGCAGCCCCACTAGGGGGCAGGCAGGTGGCGTCTATGGCTACACCTTC. Amino acid sequence: CASSPTRGQAGGVYGYTF.